One sample yielded the 10 T cell receptor beta chains listed below, sequenced in a study of siplizumab effects on memory and regulatory T cells (dated by TCRdb to between 2018 and 2020). Libraries were built with the immunoSEQ multiplex PCR assay. The clones in this table, taken by TCRdb from immuneACCESS, are in-frame only. Not every clone is retained; where verified, under half of the shortfall comes from an unresolved V gene, and the cause of the rest is unknown. This sample holds tens of thousands of clones; approximately 96% were observed only once. Of the sample, roughly 0.031% is held by the ten largest clones. Sample: naive CD4+ T cells sorted from blood. The sample's cell subset or site, from its label and the paper: unstimulated naive T cells. The source of these receptors is a human donor in good health.

The chain has TRBV2 and TRBJ1-2; a possible D gene is TRBD1 (6 bases). This CDR3 has 15 amino acids. V lost 6 bases to trimming and J lost 5 bases, with 19 bases between them. The V gene's germline CDR1 is SNHLY and CDR2 FYNNEI. Written as DNA, the CDR3 is TGTGCCAGCAGAGAACCCAACAGGGTTTTTTATGGCTACACCTTC. Translation: CASREPNRVFYGYTF.

V is TRBV9 and J is TRBJ2-5; TRBD2 agrees at 14 bases. V lost 0 bases, J lost 2 bases, and 0 bases stayed unmatched. The germline gives CDR1 SGDLS, CDR2 YYNGEE. This CDR3 comprises 16 residues. DNA for the CDR3: TGTGCCAGCAGCGTAGGACTAGCGGGGGGGCAAGAGACCCAGTACTTC. Translation gives CASSVGLAGGQETQYF.

The V call is TRBV6-5, the J call TRBJ2-5, with D tentatively TRBD2 (6 bases). Trimming pared 6 bases from V and 5 bases from J, leaving 13 bases between. There are 13 residues in the CDR3. Germline CDR1 reads MNHEY; CDR2 reads SVGAGI. The CDR3 protein is CASRKSGEETQYF. The CDR3 DNA sequence: TGTGCCAGCAGAAAGTCGGGGGAGGAGACCCAGTACTTC.

The chain recombines TRBV9 with TRBJ2-5; weak D call: TRBD2 (6 bases). Germline V gene data show CDR1 as SGDLS and CDR2 as YYNGEE. Trimming stripped 0 bases from V and 5 bases from J, with 14 bases between. The CDR3 length is 15 residues. CDR3 amino acids: CASSVDWAGGETQYF. CDR3 bases: TGTGCCAGCAGCGTAGATTGGGCAGGAGGGGAGACCCAGTACTTC.

V usage is TRBV11-2 and J usage is TRBJ1-5; D is unclear. V gave up 0 bases and J gave up 0 bases, with 6 bases separating them. CDR1 and CDR2 (germline): SGHAT, FQNNGV. CDR3 length: 15 amino acids. Written as DNA, the CDR3 is TGTGCCAGCAGCTTAGAAGGATTTAGCAATCAGCCCCAGCATTTT. Its translation: CASSLEGFSNQPQHF.

This clone was counted a single time. This chain connects TRBV7-9 to TRBJ1-5; D may be TRBD1 (5 bases). The V gene lost 0 bases and the J gene lost 0 bases, with 12 bases spanning the gap. CDR1 and CDR2 from the germline V gene are SEHNR and FQNEAQ (reference sequence). The CDR3 contains 17 residues. In DNA, the CDR3 is TGTGCCAGCAGCTTAGCGAGTACAGGAGGTAGCAATCAGCCCCAGCATTTT. This gives the protein CASSLASTGGSNQPQHF.

This chain uses TRBV5-1 with TRBJ2-7; tentative D call: TRBD2 (5 bases). Germline V gene sequence: CDR1 SGHRS, CDR2 YFSETQ. This CDR3 comprises 15 residues. V was pared by 8 bases and J by 5 bases, with 23 bases between. In DNA, the CDR3 is TGCGCCAGTTCAACCCCCTTGGCGGGCCCTGACGAGCAGTACTTC. It yields the protein CASSTPLAGPDEQYF.

This chain links TRBV18 with TRBJ2-5; TRBD1 is a possible D gene (5 bases). Germline-derived CDR1 and CDR2 are KGHSH and LQKENI. The CDR3 loop spans 13 amino acids. Trimming pared 3 bases from V and 4 bases from J, leaving 9 bases between. CDR3 bases: TGTGCCAGCTCACCGGCAGGGCTAGAGACCCAGTACTTC. Protein product: CASSPAGLETQYF.

The chain recombines TRBV10-1 with TRBJ1-1; a possible D gene is TRBD1 (5 bases). Germline-derived CDR1 and CDR2 are WNHNN and SYGVQD (reference sequence). V was trimmed by 8 bases and J by 4 bases, leaving 17 bases between them. CDR3 length: 14 residues. CDR3 region: CASAEQALGTEAFF. For the CDR3, the DNA is TGCGCCAGCGCGGAACAGGCCTTGGGCACTGAAGCTTTCTTT.

The V call is TRBV19, the J call TRBJ1-1; possibly TRBD1 for D (5 bases). Trimming shortened V by 1 base and J by 7 bases, and 13 bases separated the two germline ends. This CDR3 region has 14 residues. Germline V lookup: CDR1 LNHDA, CDR2 SQIVND (reference sequence). In DNA, the CDR3 is TGTGCCAGTAGTATAGCGGGGGTTAAGGATGAAGCTTTCTTT. Encoded protein: CASSIAGVKDEAFF.